The rows below give T cell receptor beta chains drawn from one sample of a study of T cell changes during pregnancy in multiple sclerosis. Sequenced by immunoSEQ multiplex PCR; TCRdb stores in-frame clones only, minus some. Of some 30,000 clones listed, about 89% are singletons. The material sequenced was CD8+ T cells from peripheral blood mononuclear cells, taken in the third trimester of pregnancy. Source of these receptors: a female donor with multiple sclerosis, enrolled in a pregnancy study. The conserved cysteine and the conserved F or W are not part of the CDR3 here. A D gene is named only where the DNA matches it firmly.

V: TRBV27; D: TRBD1; CDR3: ASSLGQGSEAF
V: TRBV28; D: TRBD1; CDR3: ASSSGGGITGELF
V: TRBV5-1; D: NA; CDR3: ASSFRSTDTQY
V: TRBV9; D: TRBD2; CDR3: ASSGKSGGYTDTQY
V: TRBV2; D: NA; CDR3: ASNPGYSNQPQH
V: TRBV13; D: NA; CDR3: ASSSGRRQPQH
V: TRBV11-2; D: NA; CDR3: ASREGQPPYEQY
V: TRBV29-1; D: NA; CDR3: SVGKGGPNEQF
V: TRBV9; D: NA; CDR3: ASSRQGQLKNEQF
V: TRBV5-1; D: NA; CDR3: ASSLGQIGYT
V: TRBV9; D: TRBD1; CDR3: ASSATGGQF
V: TRBV9; D: TRBD1; CDR3: ASSAGQATEAF
V: TRBV9; D: NA; CDR3: ASSLRGDGGNTIY
V: TRBV7-8; D: TRBD2; CDR3: ASSLGLAQNNEQF
V: TRBV6-5; D: TRBD2; CDR3: ASSYEGGSPYNEQF
V: TRBV5-1; D: NA; CDR3: ASSNTGGANYGYT
V: TRBV5-1; D: TRBD1; CDR3: ASSLALDRGTEAF
V: TRBV6-5; D: NA; CDR3: ASSYSMSGELF
V: TRBV11-3; D: TRBD1; CDR3: ASSSGPGQMNTEAF
V: TRBV7-9; D: NA; CDR3: ASSPPGSAYEQY
V: TRBV7-2; D: TRBD2; CDR3: ASSSRGSGGSYEQY
V: TRBV29-1; D: NA; CDR3: SVFDSTGELF
V: TRBV6-6; D: NA; CDR3: ASGLGNYYEQY
V: TRBV7-8; D: NA; CDR3: ASSPPGRSNEKLF
V: TRBV11-2; D: TRBD1; CDR3: ASSYPGTGVTGELF
V: TRBV18; D: NA; CDR3: ASSPPPGDATNEKLF
V: TRBV7-9; D: TRBD1; CDR3: ASSFSGTGGAYEQY
V: TRBV2; D: NA; CDR3: ASSVGATSTDTQY
V: TRBV7-9; D: NA; CDR3: ASRSRRQGSTGELF
V: TRBV25-1; D: NA; CDR3: ASRVGYEQY
V: TRBV7-9; D: NA; CDR3: ASTPSPSGAQY
V: TRBV7-9; D: TRBD1; CDR3: ASSPPLQGADRGYT
V: TRBV5-4; D: TRBD1; CDR3: ASSSRDRGDPATRNYGYT
V: TRBV18; D: TRBD2; CDR3: ASSRREPPNTGELF
V: TRBV5-5; D: TRBD2; CDR3: ASSLAGYQETQY
V: TRBV27; D: TRBD2; CDR3: ASSSSSGRGEQY
V: TRBV10-3; D: NA; CDR3: AISESEEGDEQF
V: TRBV27; D: NA; CDR3: ASSKGGEPETQY
V: TRBV15; D: TRBD2; CDR3: ATGGVSYNEQF
V: TRBV10-3; D: NA; CDR3: AISRRGDEQY
V: TRBV28; D: TRBD1; CDR3: ASSDIPGQDRIEAF
V: TRBV5-6; D: TRBD2; CDR3: ASSLWTSGGSRTQY
V: TRBV2; D: TRBD2; CDR3: ASSELVGAGREQY
V: TRBV7-9; D: NA; CDR3: ASSLGTGSRETQY
V: TRBV4-1; D: NA; CDR3: ASSQGSETEAF